This T cell receptor (beta chain) came from a study of blood T cell dynamics during melanoma immunotherapy. Sequencing used immunoSEQ multiplex PCR; TCRdb keeps in-frame clones, though not all of them. Of about 15,000 clones listed, 87% are singletons. Time point noted: week 3, after first cycle of checkpoint inhibitor. V was clipped by 4 bases and J by 9 bases, with 10 bases between them. The CDR3 runs 12 residues. Germline V gives CDR1 SGHTA, CDR2 FQGTGA. This chain uses TRBV7-3 with TRBJ2-1, with a tentative D call TRBD2 (6 bases). Sequenced material: blood, taken from a patient treated with checkpoint blockade. The TCR sequence derives from a human donor with melanoma. CDR3 loop: CASSSGGGEQFF. The CDR3 DNA follows: TGTGCCAGCAGCTCCGGGGGTGGTGAGCAGTTCTTC.